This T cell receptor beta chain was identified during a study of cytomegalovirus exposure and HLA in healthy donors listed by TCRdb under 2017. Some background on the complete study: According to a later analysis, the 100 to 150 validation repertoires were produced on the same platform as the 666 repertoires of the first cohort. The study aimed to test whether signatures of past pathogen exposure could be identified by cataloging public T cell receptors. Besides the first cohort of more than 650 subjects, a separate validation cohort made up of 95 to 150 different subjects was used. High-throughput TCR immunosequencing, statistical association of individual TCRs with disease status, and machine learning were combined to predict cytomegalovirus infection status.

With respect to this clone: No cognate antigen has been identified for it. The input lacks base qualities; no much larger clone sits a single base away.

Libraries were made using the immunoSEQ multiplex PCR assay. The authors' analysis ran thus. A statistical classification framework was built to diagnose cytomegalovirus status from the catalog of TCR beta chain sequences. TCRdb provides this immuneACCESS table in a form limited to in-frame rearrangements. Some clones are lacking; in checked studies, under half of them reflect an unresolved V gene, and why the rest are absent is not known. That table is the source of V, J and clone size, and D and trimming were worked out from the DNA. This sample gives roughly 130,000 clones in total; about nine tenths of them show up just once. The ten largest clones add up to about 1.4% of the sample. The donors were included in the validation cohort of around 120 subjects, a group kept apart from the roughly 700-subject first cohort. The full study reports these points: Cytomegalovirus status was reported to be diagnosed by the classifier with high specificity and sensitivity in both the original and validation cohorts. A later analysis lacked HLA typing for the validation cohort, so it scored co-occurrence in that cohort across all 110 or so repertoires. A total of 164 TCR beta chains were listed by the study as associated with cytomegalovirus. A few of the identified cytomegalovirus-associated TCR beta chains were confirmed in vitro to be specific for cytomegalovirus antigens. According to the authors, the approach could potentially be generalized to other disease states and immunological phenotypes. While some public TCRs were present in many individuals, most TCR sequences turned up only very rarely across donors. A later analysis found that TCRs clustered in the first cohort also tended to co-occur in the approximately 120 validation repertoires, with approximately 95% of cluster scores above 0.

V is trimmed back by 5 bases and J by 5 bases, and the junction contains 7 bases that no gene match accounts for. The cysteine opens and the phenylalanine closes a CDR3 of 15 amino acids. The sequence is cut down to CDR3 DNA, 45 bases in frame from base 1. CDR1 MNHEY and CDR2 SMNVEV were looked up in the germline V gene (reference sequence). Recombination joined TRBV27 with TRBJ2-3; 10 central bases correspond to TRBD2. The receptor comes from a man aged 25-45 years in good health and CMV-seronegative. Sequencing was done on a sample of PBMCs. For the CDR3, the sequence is CASSRGGLAEDTQYF. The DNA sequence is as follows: TGTGCCAGCAGTCGAGGCGGACTAGCGGAAGATACGCAGTATTTT.